The next 25 T cell receptor beta chains were all read from a single sample in a study of pediatric ulcerative colitis. Data came from immunoSEQ multiplex PCR; TCRdb stores just in-frame clones and leaves some out. The sample shows more than 9,000 clones, roughly 80% of them seen only once. During colonoscopy, one to two rectal pinch biopsies were collected. Sequenced: gut tissue. The receptors derive from a girl aged 5 to 17 who was a control in a study of pediatric ulcerative colitis.

The J gene is TRBJ2-4, the V gene TRBV6-1, with 7 bases that match TRBD1. With V trimmed by 4 bases and J by 4 bases, 4 bases remained unmatched. CDR3 size: 14 residues. Germline V CDR1 and CDR2: MNHNS, SASEGT. As DNA, the CDR3 is TGTGCCAGCAGTGGTACAGGGGCTAAAAACATTCAGTACTTC. Its translation: CASSGTGAKNIQYF.

The CDR3 sequence is CASSSQGTGANVLTF. CDR3 nucleotides: TGTGCCAGCAGCTCGCAGGGTACTGGGGCCAACGTCCTGACTTTC. V usage is TRBV11-2 and J usage is TRBJ2-6; D might be TRBD1 (5 bases). Germline V gene data show CDR1 as SGHAT and CDR2 as FQNNGV. V lost 4 bases and J 2 bases, leaving 9 bases between the germline ends. CDR3 size: 15 residues.

The chain recombines TRBV30 with TRBJ1-2; D is perhaps TRBD1 (6 bases). V was clipped by 3 bases and J by 13 bases, with 21 bases between them. The CDR3 has 13 amino acids. Germline loops: CDR1 GTSNPN, CDR2 SVGIG (reference sequence). Here the CDR3 DNA reads TGTGCCTGGAGCGGGTCTCAAAAAGGGGGTGTCACCTTC. This codes for CAWSGSQKGGVTF.

The chain recombines TRBV15 with TRBJ2-3; 9 nucleotides match TRBD2. The CDR3 length is 15 residues. Germline loops: CDR1 LNHNV, CDR2 YYDKDF (reference sequence). J was trimmed by 4 bases and V by 0 bases; bases with no gene match: 2. The CDR3 spells CATSREREGPDTQYF. The CDR3 DNA sequence: TGTGCCACCAGCAGAGAGCGGGAGGGCCCAGATACGCAGTATTTT.

The chain uses TRBV30 and TRBJ1-2; D is unclear. The ends were cut back, 2 bases at V and 11 bases at J, with 9 bases in the middle. The CDR3 consists of 10 residues. Germline values: CDR1 GTSNPN, CDR2 SVGIG (reference sequence). The CDR3 region has the DNA TGTGCCTGGAGTCCCCCACAGTACACCTTC. Translation gives CAWSPPQYTF.

V is TRBV6-1 and J is TRBJ2-1, with D hard to call. CDR1 and CDR2 from the germline V gene are MNHNS and SASEGT. The CDR3 sequence is 15 residues long. V shed 0 bases and J shed 10 bases, with 16 bases lying between them. The CDR3 sequence is CASSEALRQVGEQFF. The CDR3 DNA is TGTGCCAGCAGTGAAGCGCTTCGCCAGGTCGGCGAGCAGTTCTTC.

The gene calls are TRBV7-2 and TRBJ2-5, with TRBD1 matching 7 bases. The CDR3 runs 17 residues. V lost 4 bases, J lost 1 base, and 12 bases stayed unmatched. Germline V gene sequence: CDR1 SGHTA, CDR2 FQGNSA. CDR3 loop: CASSSQPGTAFQETQYF. CDR3 nucleotides: TGTGCCAGCAGCTCCCAACCTGGGACAGCCTTCCAAGAGACCCAGTACTTC. The full variable domain, with the rest looked up from reference TRBV7-2 and TRBJ2-5, is GAGVSQSPSNKVTEKGKDVELRCDPISGHTALYWYRQSLGQGLEFLIYFQGNSAPDKSGLPSDRFSAERTGGSVSTLTIQRTQQEDSAVYLCASSSQPGTAFQETQYFGPGTRLLVL.

The gene calls are TRBV11-3 and TRBJ2-1; 13 positions match TRBD2. The germline V gene has CDR1 SGHNT and CDR2 YENEEA. The CDR3 spans 17 residues. Trimming at V came to 5 bases and at J to 1 base, leaving 5 bases not matched to a gene. CDR3 protein: CASSPGLAGESYNEQFF. CDR3 bases: TGTGCCAGCAGCCCAGGACTAGCGGGAGAATCCTACAATGAGCAGTTCTTC.

This chain links TRBV6-6 with TRBJ2-2; no reliable D call. Per the germline V gene, CDR1 is MNHNY and CDR2 is SVGAGI (reference sequence). The CDR3 has 15 residues. The V end lost 2 bases, the J end lost 8 bases, and 15 bases lay between the germline ends. The CDR3 spells CASSYGPPSPGELFF. DNA of the CDR3: TGTGCCAGCAGTTACGGGCCCCCCTCCCCGGGGGAGCTGTTTTTT.

This rearrangement joins TRBV18 to TRBJ2-4, with D perhaps TRBD1 (6 bases). CDR3 size: 14 residues. The V gene lost 1 base and the J gene lost 8 bases, with 12 bases spanning the gap. From germline, CDR1 is KGHSH and CDR2 LQKENI. CDR3 region: CASSPQQGRYIQYF. The CDR3 region has the DNA TGTGCCAGCTCACCACAACAGGGAAGGTACATTCAGTACTTC.

This chain uses TRBV7-2 with TRBJ1-1; no clear D. Trimming cost V 4 bases and J 0 bases, with 9 bases left between them. The CDR3 is 14 residues long. Germline assignment: CDR1 SGHTA and CDR2 FQGNSA. The CDR3, as DNA: TGTGCCAGCAGCTGGGGAAGGCTGAACACTGAAGCTTTCTTT. It is translated as CASSWGRLNTEAFF.

This clone has just a few counts. This sequence joins TRBV18 and TRBJ1-2; 7 bases map to TRBD1. Germline V gene lookup returns CDR1 KGHSH and CDR2 LQKENI. Trimming cost V 3 bases and J 1 base; bases outside gene matches: 5. CDR3 length equals 15 residues. The CDR3 loop reads CASSPSGTVNYGYTF. CDR3 nucleotide sequence: TGTGCCAGCTCACCTTCCGGGACAGTTAACTATGGCTACACCTTC. The whole variable domain, filled in from reference TRBV18 and TRBJ1-2, reads NAGVMQNPRHLVRRRGQEARLRCSPMKGHSHVYWYRQLPEEGLKFMVYLQKENIIDESGMPKERFSAEFPKEGPSILRIQQVVRGDSAAYFCASSPSGTVNYGYTFGSGTRLTVV.

The chain combines TRBV6-1 with TRBJ2-5, with a possible D match to TRBD1 (6 bases). This CDR3 spans 14 amino acids. CDR1 and CDR2 from the germline V gene are MNHNS and SASEGT. Between the trimmed V and J ends, which lost 7 bases and 4 bases, there was a span of 16 bases. For the CDR3, the DNA is TGTGCCAGCACGATGACATGGGGGCGAGAGACCCAGTACTTC. Translating gives CASTMTWGRETQYF.

The chain links TRBV2 to TRBJ2-3; D is possibly TRBD1 or TRBD2 (6 bases each). The germline gives CDR1 SNHLY, CDR2 FYNNEI. The CDR3 sequence is 20 residues long. V was pared by 1 base and J by 4 bases, with 27 bases between. The CDR3 DNA is TGTGCCAGCAGTGAAGAGGGGGGTCAACCGGGCCCGGAGATCCCAGATACGCAGTATTTT. Translated: CASSEEGGQPGPEIPDTQYF.

The CDR3 sequence: CSARRETQYF. In nucleotides, the CDR3 is TGCAGTGCTAGACGGGAGACCCAGTACTTC. This sequence joins TRBV20-1 and TRBJ2-5; no definite D call. CDR1 and CDR2 (germline): DFQATT, SNEGSKA (reference sequence). V was trimmed by 2 bases and J by 5 bases, leaving 3 bases between them. The CDR3 covers 10 residues.

This chain uses TRBV6-4 with TRBJ2-1; TRBD2 agrees at 9 bases. The CDR3 has 19 residues. Losses at the gene ends were 7 bases for V and 6 bases for J; bases not matched to a gene: 22. CDR1 is MRHNA, CDR2 SNTAGT, per germline. The CDR3 loop reads CASIPIVSSRGRALNEQFF. CDR3 DNA sequence: TGTGCCAGCATCCCCATAGTTTCAAGTCGCGGGAGGGCCCTCAATGAGCAGTTCTTC.

V usage is TRBV11-2 and J usage is TRBJ1-4, with 8 bases matching TRBD1. V shed 1 base and J 10 bases; nucleotides not matched to a gene: 8. The germline V gene encodes CDR1 SGHAT and CDR2 FQNNGV. The CDR3 spans 15 residues. The CDR3 nucleotides are TGTGCCAGCAGCTTAGGTGTGACAGGGGTCATAAAACTGTTTTTT. This codes for CASSLGVTGVIKLFF.

This rearrangement joins TRBV27 to TRBJ1-5; TRBD1 might be the D (6 bases). Looked up from germline, CDR1 is MNHEY and CDR2 is SMNVEV (reference sequence). V lost 10 bases, J lost 7 bases, and 17 bases lay in between. CDR3 length: 13 amino acids. CDR3 sequence (DNA): TGTGCCACCTCAACAGGGCTGGGGCAGCCCCAGCATTTT. It encodes CATSTGLGQPQHF.

The table lists this clone with a few counts. The genes are TRBV6-4 and TRBJ1-2; TRBD1 might be the D (5 bases). This CDR3 spans 10 amino acids. Between the trimmed V and J ends, which lost 10 bases and 9 bases, there was a span of 12 bases. CDR1 and CDR2 (germline): MRHNA, SNTAGT. CDR3 residues: CANTDKCYTF. As DNA, the CDR3 is TGTGCCAATACGGACAAGTGCTACACCTTC.

The chain has TRBV7-9 and TRBJ1-2; TRBD1 matches at 10 bases. V was clipped by 5 bases and J by 4 bases; unmatched bases: 7. The CDR3 has 15 amino acids. The germline V gene has CDR1 SEHNR and CDR2 FQNEAQ (reference sequence). In DNA, the CDR3 is TGTGCCAGCAGCGCTGACAGGGGGCCGTCCTATGGCTACACCTTC. It is translated as CASSADRGPSYGYTF.

Regarding this clone: The same CDR3 also results from other DNA sequences found in this sample. V usage is TRBV28 and J usage is TRBJ2-3; the D is unclear. V lost 7 bases and J 0 bases, leaving 5 bases between the germline ends. Germline V CDR1 and CDR2: MDHEN, SYDVKM. The CDR3 runs 12 residues. The CDR3 region has the DNA TGTGCCAGCACAGGCAGCACAGATACGCAGTATTTT. It codes for CASTGSTDTQYF.

This clone showed up just a few times. The chain couples TRBV2 to TRBJ2-2; D ambiguous. The CDR3 runs to 12 residues. V was cut by 6 bases and J by 4 bases, with 6 bases left in between. Germline assignment: CDR1 SNHLY and CDR2 FYNNEI. The CDR3 sequence: CASRFVTGELFF. CDR3 DNA: TGTGCCAGCAGATTCGTCACCGGGGAGCTGTTTTTT.

The rearrangement uses TRBV10-3 and TRBJ1-2; the match to TRBD1 covers 9 bases. J gave up 7 bases and V 7 bases, and 13 bases lay outside the gene matches. Germline V CDR1 and CDR2: ENHRY, SYGVKD. This CDR3 is built from 15 residues. This CDR3 reads CAITNPGQGQSGYTF. CDR3 in DNA: TGTGCCATCACCAATCCGGGACAGGGACAGAGTGGCTACACCTTC.

J is TRBJ2-7 and V is TRBV27; TRBD1 matches 11 bases. CDR1 and CDR2 (germline): MNHEY, SMNVEV (reference sequence). V trimming: 5 bases; J trimming: 7 bases; junction bases outside the gene matches: 13. CDR3 length: 16 residues. The CDR3 region has the DNA TGTGCCAGCAGTCCACACAGGACAGGGGGCGGTCAAGAGCAGTACTTC. Translation gives CASSPHRTGGGQEQYF.

The chain couples TRBV5-6 to TRBJ2-6; TRBD1 matches 7 bases. The length of the CDR3 is 17 residues. Germline V gene lookup returns CDR1 SGHDT and CDR2 YYEEEE. V lost 2 bases, J lost 0 bases, and 5 bases stayed unmatched. For the CDR3, the DNA is TGTGCCAGCAGCTTAGGACAGGTGCCCTCTGGGGCCAACGTCCTGACTTTC. Its protein is CASSLGQVPSGANVLTF.